This T cell receptor beta chain was retrieved from a study of blood T cell repertoires in COVID-19. Study-wide background: Sites across the United States, Italy and Spain contributed samples from acute and convalescent COVID-19. PBMCs, B-cell-depleted T cells, or T cells provided the cDNA or gDNA that made up the material.

This clone showed up just a few times. V was cut by 4 bases and J by 6 bases, with 21 bases left in between. Germline assignment: CDR1 SEHNR and CDR2 FQNEAQ (reference sequence). The CDR3 runs to 16 residues. Authors' data handling: By means of reference gene primer amplification, nucleated cell counts were estimated. Sequencing was performed with immunoSEQ multiplex PCR; in TCRdb, only in-frame clones are kept and a portion is missing. V and J calls and clone size are as listed in that table; D and trimming were resolved from the DNA. Altogether 200,000 to 300,000 clones are present, around 84% being singletons, with the ten largest covering more than 6.5%.

The sequencing input was peripheral blood. The TCR sequence derives from a woman aged 70-85 years with active or convalescent COVID-19. The J gene is TRBJ1-2, the V gene TRBV7-9; D might be TRBD1 (5 bases). CDR3 bases: TGTGCCAGCAGCTCATACCCTATTGGGGCCCCGGATGGCTACACCTTC. Protein: CASSSYPIGAPDGYTF.